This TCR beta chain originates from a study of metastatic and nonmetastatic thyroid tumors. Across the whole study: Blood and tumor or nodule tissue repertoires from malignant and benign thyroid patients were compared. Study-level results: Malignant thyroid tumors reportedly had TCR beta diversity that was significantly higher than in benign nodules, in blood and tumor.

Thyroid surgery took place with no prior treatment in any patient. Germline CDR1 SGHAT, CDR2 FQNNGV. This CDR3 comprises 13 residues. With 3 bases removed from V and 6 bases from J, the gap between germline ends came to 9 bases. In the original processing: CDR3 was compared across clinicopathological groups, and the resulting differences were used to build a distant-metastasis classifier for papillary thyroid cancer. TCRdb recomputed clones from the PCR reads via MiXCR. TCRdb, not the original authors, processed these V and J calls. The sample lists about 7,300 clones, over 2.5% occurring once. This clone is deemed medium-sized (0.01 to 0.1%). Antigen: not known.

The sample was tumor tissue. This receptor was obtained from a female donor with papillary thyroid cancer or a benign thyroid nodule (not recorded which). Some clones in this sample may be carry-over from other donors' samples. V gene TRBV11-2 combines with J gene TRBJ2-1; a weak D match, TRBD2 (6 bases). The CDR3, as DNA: TGTGCCAGCAGCTTCGGGACTCTCAATGAGCAGTTCTTC. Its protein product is CASSFGTLNEQFF.